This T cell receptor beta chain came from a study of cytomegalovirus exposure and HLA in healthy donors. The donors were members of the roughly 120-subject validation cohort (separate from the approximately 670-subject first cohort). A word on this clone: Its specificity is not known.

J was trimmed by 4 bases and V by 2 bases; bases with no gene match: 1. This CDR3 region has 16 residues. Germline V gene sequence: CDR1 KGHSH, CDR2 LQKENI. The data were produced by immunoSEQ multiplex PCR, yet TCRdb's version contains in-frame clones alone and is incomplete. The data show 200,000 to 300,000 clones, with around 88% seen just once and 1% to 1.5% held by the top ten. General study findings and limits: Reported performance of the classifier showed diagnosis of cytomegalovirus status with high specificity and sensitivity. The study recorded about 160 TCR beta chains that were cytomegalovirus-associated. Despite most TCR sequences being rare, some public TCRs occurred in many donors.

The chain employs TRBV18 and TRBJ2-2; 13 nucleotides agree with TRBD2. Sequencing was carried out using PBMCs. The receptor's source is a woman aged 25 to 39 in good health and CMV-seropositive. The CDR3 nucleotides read TGTGCCAGCTCACCAGGACTAGCGGGGGTCACCGGGGAGCTGTTTTTT. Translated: CASSPGLAGVTGELFF. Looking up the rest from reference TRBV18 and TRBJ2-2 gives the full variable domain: NAGVMQNPRHLVRRRGQEARLRCSPMKGHSHVYWYRQLPEEGLKFMVYLQKENIIDESGMPKERFSAEFPKEGPSILRIQQVVRGDSAAYFCASSPGLAGVTGELFFGEGSRLTVL.